The clone carrying this T cell receptor beta chain was seen a handful of times. Its specificity is unknown. These data come from a study of T-cell reconstitution after alpha-beta-depleted transplantation in children. Whole-study findings and limits: Some patients owed their high day-60 TCRbeta diversity to surviving recipient T cells and thymic progenitors. Where alpha-beta T cells came from about two months after transplant was reportedly several hundred expanded graft clones. Newly produced T cells mostly accounted for T-cell counts and diversity one year post-transplant.

The TCRbeta library incorporated unique molecular identifiers. TCRdb reprocessed the PCR reads with MiXCR, giving one entry per CDR3 protein. The sample holds fewer than 700,000 distinct CDR3 sequences, 10% to 15% seen once. The sequence was obtained from a male patient under 18 who had a stem cell transplant for acute myeloid leukemia, so the T cells may come from the graft donor. Material: PBMCs, mostly from graft donor cells, obtained 360 days after TCRalphabeta/CD19-depleted stem cell transplant.

CDR3: CASSPVLHTSYEQYF. CDR3 in DNA: TGTGCCAGCAGCCCGGTCCTCCATACATCCTACGAGCAGTACTTC. V is TRBV3-1 and J is TRBJ2-7; D uncertain. CDR3 length: 15 residues. V lost 4 bases and J lost 1, with 14 bases in between. Looked up from germline, CDR1 is LGHDT and CDR2 is YNNKEL (reference sequence).